Presented here are 6 T cell receptor beta chains from one specimen sequenced in a study of cytomegalovirus exposure and HLA in healthy donors. Produced via immunoSEQ multiplex PCR; TCRdb's table is partial and in-frame only. The table lists 190,000 or so clones, more than 65% of them singletons, with roughly 2.8% in the top ten. Sample: PBMCs. The receptors originated from a woman between 18 and 30 years old in good health and CMV-seropositive.

The V and J genes are TRBV4-2 and TRBJ2-2; a weak D match, TRBD2 (6 bases). Trimming removed 4 bases from V and 7 bases from J, with 16 bases in between. This CDR3 spans 15 amino acids. Germline V gives CDR1 LGHNA, CDR2 YNFKEQ. CDR3 protein: CASSLLTGESGELFF. Written as DNA, the CDR3 is TGTGCCAGCAGCCTACTAACGGGGGAGAGCGGGGAGCTGTTTTTT.

This chain links TRBV5-1 with TRBJ2-1; the D gene is possibly TRBD2 (7 bases). The V gene lost 1 base and the J gene lost 4 bases, with 15 bases spanning the gap. Germline CDR1 and CDR2: SGHRS and YFSETQ. CDR3 length: 16 amino acids. The CDR3 DNA reads TGCGCCAGCAGCTTGTTTCAAGGGGGAGGGTACAATGAGCAGTTCTTC. It is translated as CASSLFQGGGYNEQFF. The full variable domain, in which reference TRBV5-1 and TRBJ2-1 provide the parts outside the CDR3, is KAGVTQTPRYLIKTRGQQVTLSCSPISGHRSVSWYQQTPGQGLQFLFEYFSETQRNKGNFPGRFSGRQFSNSRSEMNVSTLELGDSALYLCASSLFQGGGYNEQFFGPGTRLTVL.

The rearrangement uses TRBV9 and TRBJ2-3; D call uncertain. Per germline, CDR1 SGDLS and CDR2 YYNGEE. V was cut by 4 bases and J by 2 bases, with 11 bases left in between. This CDR3 region has 14 residues. The chain's CDR3 is CASSPGPHTDTQYF. The CDR3 DNA sequence: TGTGCCAGCAGCCCCGGTCCGCACACAGATACGCAGTATTTT. Full variable domain (remainder filled in from reference TRBV9 and TRBJ2-3): DSGVTQTPKHLITATGQRVTLRCSPRSGDLSVYWYQQSLDQGLQFLIQYYNGEERAKGNILERFSAQQFPDLHSELNLSSLELGDSALYFCASSPGPHTDTQYFGPGTRLTVL.

V gene TRBV2 combines with J gene TRBJ2-5, with 12 bases lining up with TRBD2. The CDR3 is made up of 16 amino acids. Germline assignment: CDR1 SNHLY and CDR2 FYNNEI. V lost 6 bases, J lost 4 bases, and 9 bases stayed unmatched. The CDR3 sequence is CASSSKASGGGETQYF. CDR3 coding DNA: TGTGCCAGCAGCTCAAAGGCTAGCGGGGGGGGAGAGACCCAGTACTTC.

The chain joins TRBV6-5 to TRBJ1-1, with 7 bases fitting TRBD1. The germline CDR1 and CDR2 sequences are MNHEY and SVGAGI. The CDR3 has 16 residues. Losses at the gene ends were 2 bases for V and 0 bases for J; bases not matched to a gene: 6. CDR3 in amino acids: CASSYDRDPMNTEAFF. In DNA form, the CDR3 reads TGTGCCAGCAGTTACGACAGGGACCCAATGAACACTGAAGCTTTCTTT.

The chain carries TRBV12-5 and TRBJ1-5; possible D gene TRBD1, 6 bases. This CDR3 has 17 residues. Germline loops: CDR1 LGHNT, CDR2 FRNRAP. V was shortened by 0 bases and J by 6 bases, with 18 bases between the two germline ends. The DNA for the CDR3 is TGTGCTAGTGGTTTGGTACCAACAGGGAAAAACTTTCAGCCCCAGCATTTT. It is translated as CASGLVPTGKNFQPQHF.